A single sample is the source of the 31 T cell receptor beta chains below, sequenced in a study of Graves' ophthalmopathy and Graves' hyperthyroidism. The study amplified TCR beta CDR3 regions using RNA transcripts. RT-PCR was first run with HTBI primers, then multiplex PCR in a second round. Each CDR3 protein is one row after TCRdb ran MiXCR on the multiplex PCR reads. The table has 580,000 or so distinct CDR3 sequences, just under 40% seen once; the top ten hold about 4.2%. Specimen: peripheral blood or thyroid tissue (not recorded which). The receptors derive from an adult man with Graves' hyperthyroidism.

The CDR3 reads CASSQDPGPISGELFF. The CDR3 nucleotides read TGTGCCAGCAGCCAAGATCCCGGACCGATATCCGGGGAGCTGTTTTTT. The J gene is TRBJ2-2, the V gene TRBV14; D remains unclear. This CDR3 has 16 residues. V dropped 0 bases and J dropped 6 bases, with 14 bases sitting between them. Germline-derived CDR1 and CDR2 are SGHDN and FVKESK.

The chain couples TRBV7-2 to TRBJ2-5, with TRBD1 matching 9 bases. J was trimmed by 4 bases and V by 8 bases; bases with no gene match: 14. This CDR3 is 16 amino acids long. From germline, CDR1 is SGHTA and CDR2 FQGNSA. The chain's CDR3 is CASSTRLQGAGETQYF. Here the CDR3 DNA reads TGTGCCAGCTCGACCCGACTACAGGGGGCCGGAGAGACCCAGTACTTC.

This clonotype was seen only a few times. The J gene is TRBJ1-5, the V gene TRBV2, with 7 bases that match TRBD1. CDR1 and CDR2 from the germline V gene are SNHLY and FYNNEI. V dropped 4 bases and J dropped 4; count of bases not matched to a gene: 7. This CDR3 has 15 amino acids. CDR3 in DNA: TGTGCCAGCAGTGGGAGGGGGCTCTGGAATCAGCCCCAGCATTTT. Protein sequence: CASSGRGLWNQPQHF.

The chain employs TRBV10-3 and TRBJ1-1; a possible D gene is TRBD1 (5 bases). This CDR3 has 14 amino acids. Germline V gene sequence: CDR1 ENHRY, CDR2 SYGVKD. The V and J ends lost 9 bases and 7 bases respectively, with 21 bases between them. The CDR3 DNA follows: TGTGCCATTCATGGGGGATTAGGGCGTGATGAAGCTTTCTTT. Protein sequence: CAIHGGLGRDEAFF.

The chain has TRBV10-3 and TRBJ1-1; 7 nucleotides align to TRBD1. This CDR3 comprises 16 residues. The junction had 6 bases not matched to a gene; V was cut back by 0 bases and J by 2 bases. Per the germline V gene, CDR1 is ENHRY and CDR2 is SYGVKD. CDR3: CAISESPGTVNTEAFF. The CDR3 bases are TGTGCCATCAGTGAGTCCCCCGGGACAGTAAACACTGAAGCTTTCTTT.

The V and J genes are TRBV7-8 and TRBJ2-3, with D possibly TRBD2 on 5 matching bases. CDR1 and CDR2 from the germline V gene are SGHVS and FQNEAQ. V was clipped by 5 bases and J by 3 bases, with 12 bases between them. The CDR3 extends over 14 amino acids. CDR3 protein: CASSAPGGTDTQYF. DNA of the CDR3: TGTGCCAGCAGCGCCCCTGGCGGGACAGATACGCAGTATTTT.

The table lists this clonotype with many counts. The rearrangement joins TRBV9 to TRBJ1-4; 9 bases match TRBD1. Trimming removed 3 bases from V and 7 bases from J; junction bases left unmatched: 4. The CDR3 sequence is 14 residues long. The germline V gene has CDR1 SGDLS and CDR2 YYNGEE. The CDR3 nucleotides read TGTGCCAGCAGCGGAGGGACAGGGCCTGAAAAACTGTTTTTT. Its translation: CASSGGTGPEKLFF.

This clonotype was counted a few times. The V and J genes are TRBV6-5 and TRBJ1-1; D gene ambiguous. The germline V and J ends were trimmed by 2 bases and 0 bases, with 13 bases remaining between them. Germline V gene lookup returns CDR1 MNHEY and CDR2 SVGAGI. The CDR3 consists of 16 residues. CDR3 DNA sequence: TGTGCCAGCAGTTACGCTAAAACCACTATGAACACTGAAGCTTTCTTT. Translation gives CASSYAKTTMNTEAFF.

V gene TRBV12-3 or TRBV12-4 combines with J gene TRBJ1-1; D may be TRBD1 (5 bases). This CDR3 has 14 residues. Trimming removed 5 bases at V and 3 bases at J, with 13 bases between. The CDR3, as DNA: TGTGCCAGCAGTGAGCAGGGTTCGGACACTGAAGCTTTCTTT. Translation: CASSEQGSDTEAFF.

This clonotype was found many times. CDR3 protein: CASTGSSNQPQHF. In nucleotides, the CDR3 is TGTGCCAGCACCGGGTCTAGCAATCAGCCCCAGCATTTT. The chain is built from TRBV12-3 or TRBV12-4 and TRBJ1-5; the D is unclear. The CDR3 length is 13 residues. Trimming removed 7 bases at V and 0 bases at J, with 7 bases between.

This clonotype was counted a few times. This rearrangement joins TRBV7-9 to TRBJ1-3; D remains unclear. The V and J ends lost 5 bases and 0 bases respectively, with 11 bases between them. Per germline, CDR1 SEHNR and CDR2 FQNEAQ (reference sequence). This CDR3 has 15 amino acids. DNA for the CDR3: TGTGCCAGCAGCGCAGACATTAGCTCTGGAAACACCATATATTTT. Translating gives CASSADISSGNTIYF.

V gene TRBV2 combines with J gene TRBJ1-5; 10 bases align to TRBD1. From germline, CDR1 is SNHLY and CDR2 FYNNEI. CDR3 length: 17 residues. Trimming cost V 4 bases and J 2 bases; bases outside gene matches: 8. The CDR3: CASSVYRGTGGNQPQHF. CDR3 coding DNA: TGTGCCAGCAGTGTTTATAGGGGGACAGGGGGCAATCAGCCCCAGCATTTT.

This chain links TRBV15 with TRBJ2-7; 7 bases map to TRBD1. The J segment lost 7 bases and the V segment lost 0 bases, leaving 9 bases of the junction unmatched. There are 15 residues in the CDR3. Germline V lookup: CDR1 LNHNV, CDR2 YYDKDF (reference sequence). The CDR3 DNA reads as TGTGCCACCAGCAGAGATTGGGGACAGATGGAAGAGCAGTACTTC. This codes for CATSRDWGQMEEQYF.

This sequence joins TRBV20-1 and TRBJ2-2, with D uncertain. The germline gives CDR1 DFQATT, CDR2 SNEGSKA (reference sequence). V lost 0 bases and J 7 bases, leaving 6 bases between the germline ends. CDR3 length: 12 amino acids. The CDR3 region has the DNA TGCAGTGCTAGAGATCCTAGCGGGGAGCTGTTTTTT. This sequence encodes CSARDPSGELFF.

The V gene is TRBV5-1, the J gene TRBJ2-7; 7 positions agree with TRBD2. The CDR3 loop spans 15 amino acids. Trimming removed 3 bases from V and 3 bases from J; junction bases left unmatched: 9. The germline V gene encodes CDR1 SGHRS and CDR2 YFSETQ. The CDR3, as DNA: TGCGCCAGCAGCTGGGGGGGTAGCGGATACTACGAGCAGTACTTC. Protein sequence: CASSWGGSGYYEQYF.

Ten or more counts support this clonotype. The chain recombines TRBV20-1 with TRBJ2-5, with 11 positions matching TRBD2. J lost 5 bases, V lost 6 bases, and 5 bases had no gene match. CDR1 and CDR2 from the germline V gene are DFQATT and SNEGSKA (reference sequence). The CDR3 consists of 13 residues. The CDR3 coding sequence is TGCAGTGCGAGACTAGCGGGACTGGAGACCCAGTACTTC. It codes for CSARLAGLETQYF.

At least ten counts were recorded for this clonotype. This sequence joins TRBV7-9 and TRBJ2-5; maybe TRBD1 (5 bases). Per germline, CDR1 SEHNR and CDR2 FQNEAQ (reference sequence). The V end lost 4 bases, the J end lost 1 base, and 10 bases lay between the germline ends. The CDR3 has 14 residues. DNA of the CDR3: TGTGCCAGCAGCTCAACAGGACGCCAAGAGACCCAGTACTTC. Protein sequence: CASSSTGRQETQYF.

In its sample, this clonotype was seen many times. The rearrangement joins TRBV12-3 or TRBV12-4 to TRBJ1-1; D unresolved. The CDR3 has 12 amino acids. Trimming removed 7 bases at V and 6 bases at J, with 12 bases between. CDR3 sequence (DNA): TGTGCCAGCACCGGGGTGATTCCTGAAGCTTTCTTT. This translates into CASTGVIPEAFF.

This clonotype has at least ten counts. The V call is TRBV5-1, the J call TRBJ2-7, with D possibly being TRBD1 (5 bases). CDR3 length: 14 amino acids. CDR1 and CDR2 (germline): SGHRS, YFSETQ. The V and J ends lost 0 bases and 4 bases respectively, with 11 bases between them. This CDR3 is CASSLDGQGYEQYF. The DNA for the CDR3 is TGCGCCAGCAGCTTGGATGGGCAGGGTTACGAGCAGTACTTC.

This clonotype was detected ten times or more. This chain links TRBV4-1 with TRBJ2-7, with D perhaps TRBD2 (5 bases). The CDR3 runs 14 residues. Looked up from germline, CDR1 is MGHRA and CDR2 is YSYEKL. The V and J ends lost 1 base and 5 bases respectively, with 12 bases between them. The CDR3 spells CASSQVGGLDEQYF. The CDR3 coding sequence is TGCGCCAGCAGCCAAGTGGGCGGACTGGACGAGCAGTACTTC.

This clonotype occurred once. The rearrangement joins TRBV7-8 to TRBJ2-3; 9 bases match TRBD1. In germline, CDR1 is SGHVS, CDR2 FQNEAQ. V trimming: 5 bases; J trimming: 0 bases; junction bases outside the gene matches: 6. This CDR3 is 16 amino acids long. This chain's CDR3 is CASSVVTGGSTDTQYF. The DNA of the CDR3 is TGTGCCAGCAGCGTAGTGACAGGGGGGAGCACAGATACGCAGTATTTT.

This clonotype was observed many times. The gene calls are TRBV5-4 and TRBJ2-7, with 10 bases fitting TRBD1. Germline V gives CDR1 SGHNT, CDR2 YYREEE (reference sequence). CDR3 length: 16 residues. Germline trimming cut 4 bases from V and 7 bases from J; bases unmatched to any gene: 14. The CDR3 nucleotides read TGTGCCAGCAGCCCCCAGTCGGGACAGGGGACAAGGGAGCAGTACTTC. It encodes CASSPQSGQGTREQYF.

This clonotype was counted once. The chain uses TRBV20-1 and TRBJ2-7; D is ambiguous. CDR1 and CDR2 (germline): DFQATT, SNEGSKA (reference sequence). V was pared by 5 bases and J by 6 bases, with 17 bases between. This CDR3 has 13 amino acids. The DNA for the CDR3 is TGCAGTGCTCCGCAGGCCATAGTGGGCGAGCAGTACTTC. Its protein product is CSAPQAIVGEQYF.

About this clonotype itself: This clone may be a read error of a much larger clone one base away. This chain links TRBV7-6 with TRBJ1-5; tentative D call: TRBD1 (6 bases). The CDR3 runs to 14 residues. Germline CDR1 reads SGHVS; CDR2 reads FNYEAQ. The CDR3 nucleotides are TGTGCCAGCAGCCGGGGGGGGGGCAATCAGCCCGAGCATTTT. This sequence encodes CASSRGGGNQPEHF.

Concerning this clonotype itself: A much bigger clone sits one base away, suggesting this may be a read error. This chain joins TRBV5-6 and TRBJ2-2; perhaps D is TRBD1 or TRBD2 (5 bases each). The CDR3 is 13 amino acids. The germline gives CDR1 SGHDT, CDR2 YYEEEE. V lost 4 bases and J 9 bases, leaving 13 bases between the germline ends. CDR3 DNA: TGTGCCAGCAGCCCCCCGGGGACCCGGGAGCTGTTTTTT. Translated: CASSPPGTRELFF.

This clonotype appeared many times. The genes are TRBV7-8 and TRBJ1-5; 9 bases map to TRBD1. CDR1 is SGHVS, CDR2 FQNEAQ, per germline. The CDR3 is 15 amino acids. Trimming at V came to 4 bases and at J to 4 bases, leaving 5 bases not matched to a gene. The CDR3 bases are TGTGCCAGCAGCTCAGGACAGGGGTGGAATCAGCCCCAGCATTTT. This encodes CASSSGQGWNQPQHF.

This clonotype was observed a single time. An end of the junction does not agree with germline; a read error may underlie this. The V gene is TRBV3-1, the J gene TRBJ2-7; a weak D match, TRBD2 (6 bases). CDR3 length: 14 residues. CDR1 LGHDT and CDR2 YNNKEL come from the germline V gene (reference sequence). The CDR3 coding sequence is TGTGCCGGCAGCCAAGTAGTCGCTGCGGGGGAGCAGTACTTC. Amino acid sequence: CAGSQVVAAGEQYF.

This clonotype was seen at least ten times. The J gene is TRBJ2-7, the V gene TRBV12-3 or TRBV12-4, with 10 nucleotides matching TRBD1. V gave up 2 bases and J gave up 6 bases; unmatched junction bases: 4. This CDR3 has 14 residues. This CDR3 is CASSLTGQGTEQYF. The CDR3 bases are TGTGCCAGCAGTTTAACGGGACAGGGGACCGAGCAGTACTTC.

This clonotype was recorded a few times. The J gene is TRBJ1-3, the V gene TRBV19; no clear D. V lost 3 bases to trimming and J lost 1 base, with 10 bases between them. CDR1 is LNHDA, CDR2 SQIVND, per germline (reference sequence). CDR3 length equals 15 residues. The CDR3 nucleotides read TGTGCCAGTAGTATTATGGGTGCGTCTGGAAACACCATATATTTT. This encodes CASSIMGASGNTIYF. Together with reference TRBV19 and TRBJ1-3, the CDR3 gives the full variable domain: DGGITQSPKYLFRKEGQNVTLSCEQNLNHDAMYWYRQDPGQGLRLIYYSQIVNDFQKGDIAEGYSVSREKKESFPLTVTSAQKNPTAFYLCASSIMGASGNTIYFGEGSWLTVV.

In its sample, this clonotype was seen many times. The V call is TRBV11-3, the J call TRBJ1-1, with D unresolved. Trimming pared 2 bases from V and 6 bases from J, leaving 7 bases between. The CDR3 spans 12 residues. Germline CDR1 and CDR2: SGHNT and YENEEA. This CDR3 reads CASSLLLPEAFF. DNA for the CDR3: TGTGCCAGCAGCTTATTGCTTCCTGAAGCTTTCTTT.

V gene TRBV6-5 combines with J gene TRBJ1-6; no reliable D call. Germline CDR1 and CDR2: MNHEY and SVGAGI. V lost 5 bases to trimming and J lost 0 bases, with 11 bases between them. The CDR3 spans 16 residues. CDR3 coding DNA: TGTGCCAGCAGTAAGACTGGGAGCTCCTATAATTCACCCCTCCACTTT. Translating it yields CASSKTGSSYNSPLHF.